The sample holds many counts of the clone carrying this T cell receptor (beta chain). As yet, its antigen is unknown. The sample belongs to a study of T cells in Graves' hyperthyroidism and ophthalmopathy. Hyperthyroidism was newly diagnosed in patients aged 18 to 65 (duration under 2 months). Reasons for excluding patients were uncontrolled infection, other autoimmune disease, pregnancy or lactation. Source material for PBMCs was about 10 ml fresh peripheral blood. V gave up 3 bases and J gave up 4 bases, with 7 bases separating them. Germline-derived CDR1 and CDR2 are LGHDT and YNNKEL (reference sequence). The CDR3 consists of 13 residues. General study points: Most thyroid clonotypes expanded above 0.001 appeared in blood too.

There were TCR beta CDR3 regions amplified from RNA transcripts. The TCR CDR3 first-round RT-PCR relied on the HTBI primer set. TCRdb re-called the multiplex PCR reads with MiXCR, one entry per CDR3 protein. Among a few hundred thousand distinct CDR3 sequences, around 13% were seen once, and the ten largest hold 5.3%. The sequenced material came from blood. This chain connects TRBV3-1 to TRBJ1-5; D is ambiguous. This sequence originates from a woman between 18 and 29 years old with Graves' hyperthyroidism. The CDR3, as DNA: TGTGCCAGCAGCCACAGAGAAAATCAGCCCCAGCATTTT. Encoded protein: CASSHRENQPQHF.